This TCR beta chain emerged from a study of blood T cell repertoires in COVID-19. This table comes from immunoSEQ multiplex PCR, and its TCRdb copy is limited to in-frame clones, with some not included. The repertoire has roughly 150,000 clones, 85% to 90% of them found once; the top ten carry 15%. The CDR3 consists of 15 residues. V lost 2 bases, J lost 4 bases, and 9 bases lay in between. The germline V gene has CDR1 SGHNT and CDR2 YENEEA. The gene calls are TRBV11-3 and TRBJ2-6; possible D gene TRBD1, 5 bases. The source of this sequence is a woman aged 40 to 55 with acute or convalescent COVID-19. The sequenced sample was peripheral blood. In nucleotides, the CDR3 is TGTGCCAGCAGCTTATCTCAGGGCGGGGCCAACGTCCTGACTTTC. Its translation: CASSLSQGGANVLTF.